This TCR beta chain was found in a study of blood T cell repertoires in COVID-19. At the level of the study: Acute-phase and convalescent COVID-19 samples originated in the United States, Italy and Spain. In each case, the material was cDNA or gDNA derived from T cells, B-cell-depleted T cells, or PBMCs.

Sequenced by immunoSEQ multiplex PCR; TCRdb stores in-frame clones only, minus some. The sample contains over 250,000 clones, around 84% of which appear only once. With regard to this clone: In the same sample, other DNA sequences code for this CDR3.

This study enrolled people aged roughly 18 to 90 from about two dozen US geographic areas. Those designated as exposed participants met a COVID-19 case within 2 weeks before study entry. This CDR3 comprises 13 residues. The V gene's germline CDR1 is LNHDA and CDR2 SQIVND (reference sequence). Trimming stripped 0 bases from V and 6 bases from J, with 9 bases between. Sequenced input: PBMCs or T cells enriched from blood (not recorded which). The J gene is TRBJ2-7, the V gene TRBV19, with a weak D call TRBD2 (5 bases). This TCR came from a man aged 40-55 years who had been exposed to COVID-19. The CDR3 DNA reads TGTGCCAGTAGTATAGACCGAGGGCGCGAGCAGTACTTC. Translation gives CASSIDRGREQYF.